The entry below describes one TCR beta chain. Looked up from germline, CDR1 is MNHEY and CDR2 is SVGAGI. The CDR3 is made up of 12 amino acids. The V and J ends lost 5 bases and 2 bases respectively, with 7 bases between them. The protocol was immunoSEQ multiplex PCR, while the TCRdb copy is restricted to in-frame clones and leaves out a portion. The repertoire has about 51,000 clones, 75% to 80% of them found once; the top ten carry less than 3%. CTLA-4 blockade with ipilimumab, together with focal radiation, was given to patients with chemo-refractory metastatic non-small-cell lung cancer. This specimen comes from a study of radiotherapy plus CTLA-4 blockade in lung cancer.

The origin of this receptor is a human donor with non-small cell lung cancer whose response to radiotherapy plus ipilimumab could not be evaluated. This chain connects TRBV6-5 to TRBJ2-7; no reliable D call. The sequences come from peripheral blood, collected from a patient treated with radiotherapy plus ipilimumab. DNA for the CDR3: TGTGCCAGCAGTACATTCACCTACGAGCAGTACTTC. This encodes CASSTFTYEQYF.